The source of this TCR beta chain is a study of neurological immune-mediated disorders. Germline V gene sequence: CDR1 DFQATT, CDR2 SNEGSKA (reference sequence). The V gene lost 5 bases and the J gene lost 1 base, with 15 bases spanning the gap. CDR3 size: 16 residues. Many counts were recorded for this clonotype. What it binds is unknown. Findings and limits, study-wide: The greatest TCR clonal expansion appeared in HTLV-1-associated myelopathy and the smallest, falling below healthy controls, in multiple sclerosis. No sharing of CDR3 amino acid sequences was observed among expanded clones across subjects, suggesting private repertoires in all groups.

Each TCR transcript was tagged with a 10-nucleotide random UMI during 5'RACE. Whenever a sequencing run was performed, it yielded over 170 million TCR-beta sequences from 15-18 subjects. TCRdb redid the calling of the 5' RACE reads with MiXCR, one entry per CDR3 protein. The sample holds tens of thousands of distinct CDR3 sequences; 10% to 15% are singletons and the top ten take about 1.3%. This clonotype originated in a female donor in good health. The genes are TRBV20-1 and TRBJ2-6; the D gene is possibly TRBD1 (5 bases). Material: PBMCs. The CDR3 region is CSAGHGVQSGANVLTF. CDR3 nucleotide sequence: TGCAGTGCTGGACATGGTGTGCAATCTGGGGCCAACGTCCTGACTTTC.